This passage covers 3 T cell receptor beta chains from one sample sequenced in a study of T cell repertoires in cytomegalovirus infection. These receptors lack a known antigen. TCRdb re-derived calls from the reads in MiXCR, one entry per CDR3 protein. This table has about 310,000 distinct CDR3 sequences, around a quarter appearing once. Material: cultured PBMCs, obtained from culture after CMV antigen stimulation. The receptors derive from a human donor in good health (CMV status not recorded). Some clones in this sample may be carry-over from other donors' samples.

This clonotype was seen ten or more times. The genes are TRBV19 and TRBJ1-2; 8 bases match TRBD1. V lost 4 bases, J lost 2 bases, and 3 bases stayed unmatched. From germline, CDR1 is LNHDA and CDR2 SQIVND (reference sequence). The CDR3 loop spans 14 amino acids. The CDR3 region has the DNA TGTGCCAGTAGTACCGGACAGGGCAACTATGGCTACACCTTC. Amino acids: CASSTGQGNYGYTF. Using reference TRBV19 and TRBJ1-2 for the parts outside the CDR3, the full variable domain is DGGITQSPKYLFRKEGQNVTLSCEQNLNHDAMYWYRQDPGQGLRLIYYSQIVNDFQKGDIAEGYSVSREKKESFPLTVTSAQKNPTAFYLCASSTGQGNYGYTFGSGTRLTVV.

This clonotype has a handful of counts. The CDR3 protein is CASSFSFGQGNTEAFF. In DNA, the CDR3 is TGCGCCAGCAGCTTTTCATTCGGACAGGGGAACACTGAAGCTTTCTTT. J is TRBJ1-1 and V is TRBV5-1; 8 bases fit TRBD1. Germline-derived CDR1 and CDR2 are SGHRS and YFSETQ. CDR3 size: 16 residues. J was trimmed by 1 base and V by 2 bases; bases with no gene match: 7.

The chain links TRBV29-1 to TRBJ2-5, with D unclear. The V end lost 3 bases, the J end lost 6 bases, and 14 bases lay between the germline ends. Germline V gene lookup returns CDR1 SQVTM and CDR2 ANQGSEA. CDR3 length: 13 amino acids. This chain's CDR3 is CSVETKLGKTQYF. CDR3 nucleotides: TGCAGCGTTGAGACGAAGTTGGGAAAGACCCAGTACTTC.